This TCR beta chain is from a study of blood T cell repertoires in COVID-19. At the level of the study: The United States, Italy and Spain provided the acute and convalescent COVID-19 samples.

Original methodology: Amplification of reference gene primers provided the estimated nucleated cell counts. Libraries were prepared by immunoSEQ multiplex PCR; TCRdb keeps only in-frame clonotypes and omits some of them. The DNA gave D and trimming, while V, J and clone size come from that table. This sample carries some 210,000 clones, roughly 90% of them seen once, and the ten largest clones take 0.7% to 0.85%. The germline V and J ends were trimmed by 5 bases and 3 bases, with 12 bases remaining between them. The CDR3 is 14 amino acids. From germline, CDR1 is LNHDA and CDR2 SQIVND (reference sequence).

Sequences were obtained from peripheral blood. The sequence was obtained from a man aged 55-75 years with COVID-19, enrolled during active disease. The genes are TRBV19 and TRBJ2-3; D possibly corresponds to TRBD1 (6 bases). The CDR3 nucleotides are TGTGCCAGTAGTCCCTTACAGGGAACAGATACGCAGTATTTT. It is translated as CASSPLQGTDTQYF.